This paragraph reports one T cell receptor (beta chain). Its antigen remains unidentified. The data are from a study of T cell responses to AZD1222 COVID-19 vaccine. Trimming stripped 5 bases from V and 4 bases from J, with 12 bases between. The germline V gene has CDR1 SGHRS and CDR2 YFSETQ. This CDR3 comprises 13 residues. Findings and limits, study-wide: Among vaccine-associated CD4 TCRs, coverage spanned spike, with dominance at 160-218 and 743-854. Just a handful of AZD1222 recipients tested seropositive at baseline.

The data were produced by immunoSEQ multiplex PCR, yet TCRdb's version contains in-frame clones alone and is incomplete. Among some 99,000 clones, roughly 88% were seen once, and the ten largest hold roughly 18%. The sequence was collected from an adult in good health. Source: peripheral blood, taken on day 0 of AZD1222 vaccination. The V and J genes are TRBV5-1 and TRBJ1-1; a weak D match, TRBD1 (5 bases). The CDR3 coding sequence is TGCGCCAGCAGTGAGGTGGGGACCACTGAAGCTTTCTTT. Its protein is CASSEVGTTEAFF.